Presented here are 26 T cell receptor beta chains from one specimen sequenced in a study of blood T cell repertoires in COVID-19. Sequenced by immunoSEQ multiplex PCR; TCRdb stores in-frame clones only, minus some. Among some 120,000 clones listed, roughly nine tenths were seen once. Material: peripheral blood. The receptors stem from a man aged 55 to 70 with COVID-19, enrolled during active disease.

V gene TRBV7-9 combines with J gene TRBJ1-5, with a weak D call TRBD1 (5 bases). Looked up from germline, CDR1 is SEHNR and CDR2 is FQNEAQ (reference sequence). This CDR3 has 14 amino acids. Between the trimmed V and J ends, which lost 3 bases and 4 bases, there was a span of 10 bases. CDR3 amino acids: CASSFEGANQPQHF. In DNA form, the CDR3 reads TGTGCCAGCAGCTTCGAAGGGGCGAATCAGCCCCAGCATTTT.

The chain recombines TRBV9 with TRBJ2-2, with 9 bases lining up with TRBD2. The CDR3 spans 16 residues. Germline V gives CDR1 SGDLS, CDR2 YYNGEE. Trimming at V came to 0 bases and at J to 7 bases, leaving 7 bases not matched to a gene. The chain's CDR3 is CASSVELAGVNGELFF. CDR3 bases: TGTGCCAGCAGCGTAGAATTAGCGGGAGTCAACGGGGAGCTGTTTTTT.

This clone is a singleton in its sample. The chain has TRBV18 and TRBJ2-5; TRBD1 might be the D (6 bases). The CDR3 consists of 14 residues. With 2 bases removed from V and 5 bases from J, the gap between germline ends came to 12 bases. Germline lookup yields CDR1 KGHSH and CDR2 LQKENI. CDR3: CASSPIGQGETQYF. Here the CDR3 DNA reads TGTGCCAGCTCACCAATTGGGCAGGGGGAGACCCAGTACTTC. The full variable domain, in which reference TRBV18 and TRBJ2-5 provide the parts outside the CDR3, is NAGVMQNPRHLVRRRGQEARLRCSPMKGHSHVYWYRQLPEEGLKFMVYLQKENIIDESGMPKERFSAEFPKEGPSILRIQQVVRGDSAAYFCASSPIGQGETQYFGPGTRLLVL.

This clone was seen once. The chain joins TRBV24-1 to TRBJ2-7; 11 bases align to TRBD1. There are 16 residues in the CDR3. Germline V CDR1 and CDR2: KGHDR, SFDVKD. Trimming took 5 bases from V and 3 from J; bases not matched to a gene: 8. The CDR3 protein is CATSVHGTGGNYEQYF. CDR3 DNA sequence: TGTGCCACCAGTGTTCACGGGACAGGGGGGAACTACGAGCAGTACTTC.

The CDR3 is CASSFGQGYEQYF. CDR3 DNA: TGTGCCAGCAGCTTCGGGCAGGGGTACGAGCAGTACTTC. The rearrangement links TRBV7-9 to TRBJ2-7; a weak D match, TRBD1 (6 bases). Germline V lookup: CDR1 SEHNR, CDR2 FQNEAQ (reference sequence). Trimming took 3 bases from V and 4 from J, leaving 10 bases between them. The CDR3 spans 13 residues.

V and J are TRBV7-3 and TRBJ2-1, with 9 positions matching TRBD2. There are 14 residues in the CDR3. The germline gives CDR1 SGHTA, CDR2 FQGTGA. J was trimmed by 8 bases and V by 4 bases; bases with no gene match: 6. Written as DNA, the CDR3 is TGTGCCAGCAGCTACCTTAGCGGGAGCGATGAGCAGTTCTTC. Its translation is CASSYLSGSDEQFF.

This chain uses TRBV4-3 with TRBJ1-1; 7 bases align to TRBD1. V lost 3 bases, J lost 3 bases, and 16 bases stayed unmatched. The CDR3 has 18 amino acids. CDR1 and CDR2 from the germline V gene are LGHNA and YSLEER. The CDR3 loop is CASSQGTRGGESDTEAFF. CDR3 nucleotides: TGCGCCAGCAGCCAGGGAACTCGAGGGGGCGAGAGTGACACTGAAGCTTTCTTT.

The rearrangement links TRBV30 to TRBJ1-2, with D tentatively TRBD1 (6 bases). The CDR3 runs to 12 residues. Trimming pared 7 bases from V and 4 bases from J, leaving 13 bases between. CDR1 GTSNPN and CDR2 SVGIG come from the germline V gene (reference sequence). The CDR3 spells CASRGWGYGYTF. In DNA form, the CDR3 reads TGTGCCTCCAGGGGATGGGGCTATGGCTACACCTTC.

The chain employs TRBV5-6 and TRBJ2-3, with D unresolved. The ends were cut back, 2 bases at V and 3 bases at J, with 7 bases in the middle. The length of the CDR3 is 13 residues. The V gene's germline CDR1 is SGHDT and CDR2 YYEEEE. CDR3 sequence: CASSFIRTDTQYF. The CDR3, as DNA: TGTGCCAGCAGCTTCATCAGAACAGATACGCAGTATTTT.

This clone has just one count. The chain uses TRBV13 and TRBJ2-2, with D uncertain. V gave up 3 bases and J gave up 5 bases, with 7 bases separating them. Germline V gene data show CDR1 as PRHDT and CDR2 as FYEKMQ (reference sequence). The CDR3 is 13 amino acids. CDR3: CASSFQATGELFF. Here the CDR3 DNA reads TGTGCCAGCAGCTTTCAGGCTACCGGGGAGCTGTTTTTT. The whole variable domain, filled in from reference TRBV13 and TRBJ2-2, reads AAGVIQSPRHLIKEKRETATLKCYPIPRHDTVYWYQQGPGQDPQFLISFYEKMQSDKGSIPDRFSAQQFSDYHSELNMSSLELGDSALYFCASSFQATGELFFGEGSRLTVL.

This CDR3 reads CASSQDRRAGANVLTF. Here the CDR3 DNA reads TGCGCCAGCAGCCAAGATCGCCGGGCTGGGGCCAACGTCCTGACTTTC. The V call is TRBV4-1, the J call TRBJ2-6; D is unresolved. This CDR3 comprises 16 residues. Germline CDR1 and CDR2: MGHRA and YSYEKL. Trimming removed 0 bases at V and 2 bases at J, with 8 bases between.

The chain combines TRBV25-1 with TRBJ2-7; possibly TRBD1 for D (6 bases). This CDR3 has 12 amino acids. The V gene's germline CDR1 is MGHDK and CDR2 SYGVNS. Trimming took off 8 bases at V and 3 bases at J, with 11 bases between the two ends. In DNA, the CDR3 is TGTGCCAGCGGATACAGGGACTACGAGCAGTACTTC. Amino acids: CASGYRDYEQYF.

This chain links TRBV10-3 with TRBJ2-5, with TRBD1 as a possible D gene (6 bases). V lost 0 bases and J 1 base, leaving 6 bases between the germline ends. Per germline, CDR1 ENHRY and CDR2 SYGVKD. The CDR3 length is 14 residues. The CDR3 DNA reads TGTGCCATCAGTGAGTCGACAGGCCAAGAGACCCAGTACTTC. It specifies CAISESTGQETQYF.

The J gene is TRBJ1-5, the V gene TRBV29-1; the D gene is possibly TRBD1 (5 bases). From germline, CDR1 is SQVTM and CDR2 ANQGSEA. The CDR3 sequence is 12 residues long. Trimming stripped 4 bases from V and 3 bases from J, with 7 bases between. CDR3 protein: CSVGGANQPQHF. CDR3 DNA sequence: TGCAGCGTTGGCGGGGCCAATCAGCCCCAGCATTTT.

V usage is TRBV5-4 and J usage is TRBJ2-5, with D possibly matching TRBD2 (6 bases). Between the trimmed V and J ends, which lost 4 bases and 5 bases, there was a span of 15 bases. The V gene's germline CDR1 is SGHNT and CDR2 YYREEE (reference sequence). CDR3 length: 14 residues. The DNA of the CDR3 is TGTGCCAGCAGCCCCCTCAGGGCGGGGGAGACCCAGTACTTC. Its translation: CASSPLRAGETQYF.

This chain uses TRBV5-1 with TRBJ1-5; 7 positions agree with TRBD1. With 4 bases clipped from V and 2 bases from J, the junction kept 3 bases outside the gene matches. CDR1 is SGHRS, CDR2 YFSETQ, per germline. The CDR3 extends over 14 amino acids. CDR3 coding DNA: TGCGCCAGCAGCCAAGGGACAGGCAATCAGCCCCAGCATTTT. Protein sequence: CASSQGTGNQPQHF.

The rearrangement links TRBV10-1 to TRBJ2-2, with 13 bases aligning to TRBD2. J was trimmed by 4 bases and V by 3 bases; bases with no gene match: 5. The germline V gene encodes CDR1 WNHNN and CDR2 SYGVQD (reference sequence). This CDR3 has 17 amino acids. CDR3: CASSELAGGPGTGELFF. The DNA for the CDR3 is TGCGCCAGCAGTGAACTAGCGGGAGGGCCGGGCACCGGGGAGCTGTTTTTT.

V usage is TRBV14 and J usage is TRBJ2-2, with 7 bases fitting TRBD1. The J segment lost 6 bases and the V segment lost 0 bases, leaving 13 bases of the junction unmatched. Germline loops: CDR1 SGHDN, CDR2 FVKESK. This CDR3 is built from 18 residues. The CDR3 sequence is CASSQEGVRGRRSGELFF. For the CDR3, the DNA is TGTGCCAGCAGCCAAGAGGGTGTAAGGGGGCGCAGGTCCGGGGAGCTGTTTTTT.

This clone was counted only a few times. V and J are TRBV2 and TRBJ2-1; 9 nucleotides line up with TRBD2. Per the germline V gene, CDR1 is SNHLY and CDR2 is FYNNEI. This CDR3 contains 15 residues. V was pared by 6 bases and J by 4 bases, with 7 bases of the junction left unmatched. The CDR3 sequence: CASSASSGAYNEQFF. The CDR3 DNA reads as TGTGCCAGCAGCGCCTCTAGCGGGGCTTACAATGAGCAGTTCTTC.

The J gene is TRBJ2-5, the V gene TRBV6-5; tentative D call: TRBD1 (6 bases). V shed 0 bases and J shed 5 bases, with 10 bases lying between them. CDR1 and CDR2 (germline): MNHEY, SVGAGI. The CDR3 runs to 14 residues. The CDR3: CASSYSLQGETQYF. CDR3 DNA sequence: TGTGCCAGCAGTTACTCGCTACAGGGCGAGACCCAGTACTTC.

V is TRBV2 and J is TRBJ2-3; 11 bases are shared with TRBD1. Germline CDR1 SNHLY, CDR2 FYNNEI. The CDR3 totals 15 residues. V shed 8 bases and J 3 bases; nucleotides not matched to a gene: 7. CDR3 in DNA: TGTGCCAGCGCAGCCGGGACAGGGGGTACAGATACGCAGTATTTT. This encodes CASAAGTGGTDTQYF.

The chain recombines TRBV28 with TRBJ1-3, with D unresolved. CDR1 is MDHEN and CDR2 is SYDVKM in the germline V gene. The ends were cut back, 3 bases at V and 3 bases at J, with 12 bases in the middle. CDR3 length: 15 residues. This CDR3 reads CASSFWLSSGNTIYF. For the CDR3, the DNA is TGTGCCAGCAGTTTTTGGTTGTCGAGTGGAAACACCATATATTTT.

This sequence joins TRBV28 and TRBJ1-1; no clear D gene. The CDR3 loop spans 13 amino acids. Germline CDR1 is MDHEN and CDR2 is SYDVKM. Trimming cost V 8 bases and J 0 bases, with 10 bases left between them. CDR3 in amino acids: CASVQLMNTEAFF. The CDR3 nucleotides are TGTGCCAGCGTACAGCTTATGAACACTGAAGCTTTCTTT.

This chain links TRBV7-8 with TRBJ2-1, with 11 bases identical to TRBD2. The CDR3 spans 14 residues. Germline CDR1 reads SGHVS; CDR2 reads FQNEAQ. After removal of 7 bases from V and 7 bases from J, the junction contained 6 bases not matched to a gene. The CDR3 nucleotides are TGTGCCAGCAAAAGACTAGCGGGACAGAATGAGCAGTTCTTC. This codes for CASKRLAGQNEQFF. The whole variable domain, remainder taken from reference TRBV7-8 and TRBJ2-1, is GAGVSQSPRYKVAKRGQDVALRCDPISGHVSLFWYQQALGQGPEFLTYFQNEAQLDKSGLPSDRFFAERPEGSVSTLKIQRTQQEDSAVYLCASKRLAGQNEQFFGPGTRLTVL.

CDR3 bases: TGTGCCAGCAGCTTGAAGGGGCAGGGGCTGAATCAGCCCCAGCATTTT. Translated: CASSLKGQGLNQPQHF. This rearrangement joins TRBV5-6 to TRBJ1-5, with D possibly matching TRBD1 (6 bases). Germline V lookup: CDR1 SGHDT, CDR2 YYEEEE. With 1 base removed from V and 4 bases from J, the gap between germline ends came to 15 bases. The CDR3 runs to 16 residues.

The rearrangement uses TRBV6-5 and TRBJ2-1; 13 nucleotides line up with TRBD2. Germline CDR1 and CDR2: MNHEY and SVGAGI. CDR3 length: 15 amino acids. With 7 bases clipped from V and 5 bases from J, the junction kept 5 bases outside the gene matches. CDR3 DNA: TGTGCCAGCACCGAGGGACTAGCGGGAAACAATGAGCAGTTCTTC. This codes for CASTEGLAGNNEQFF.